Listed below are T cell receptor beta chains from one sample, sequenced in a study of B cell selection in AIRE deficiency. Sequencing was performed with immunoSEQ multiplex PCR; in TCRdb, only in-frame clones are kept and a portion is missing. The table shows roughly 25,000 clones, with around 97% occurring only once. Material: conventional CD4+ T cells sorted from PBMCs. Receptors originate from a human donor with AIRE deficiency. CDR3s include the opening cysteine and the closing phenylalanine or tryptophan. A D gene is named only where the DNA matches it firmly. Rows give clone size only sometimes, using once, few, many, or a class for an expanded clone.

-,TRBJ2-3,-,TRBV27,TGTGCCAGCAGTTTAAAGCCCGAGAGAAGCACAGATACGCAGTATTTT,CASSLKPERSTDTQYF
-,TRBJ1-5,-,TRBV7-2,TGTGCCAGCAGCTTGGGGATTATCAATCAGCCCCAGCATTTT,CASSLGIINQPQHF
-,TRBJ2-5,TRBD1,TRBV7-3,TGTGCCAGCAGCCGGGACAGCCAAGAGACCCAGTACTTC,CASSRDSQETQYF
-,TRBJ2-7,TRBD1,TRBV19,TGTGCCAGTAGTCCCCTGCGGGCAGGGGGCTCCTACGAGCAGTACTTC,CASSPLRAGGSYEQYF
once,TRBJ1-6,-,TRBV5-4,TGTGCCAGCAGCTTGGGGCCCGCCTTATTGGGTTCACCCCTCCACTTT,CASSLGPALLGSPLHF
-,TRBJ2-5,-,TRBV9,TGTGCCAGCAGCGTAGAAGGGGACCGACAAGAGACCCAGTACTTC,CASSVEGDRQETQYF
-,TRBJ2-1,-,TRBV18,TGTGCCAGCTCACCACCAAACGGATTCAATGAGCAGTTCTTC,CASSPPNGFNEQFF
-,TRBJ2-7,TRBD2,TRBV28,TGTGCCAGCAGTTTTTCTAGCGGGGGCTACGAGCAGTACTTC,CASSFSSGGYEQYF
once,TRBJ1-1,-,TRBV5-4,TGTGCCAGCAGCTGGGAGAGTAGGTTGAACACTGAAGCTTTCTTT,CASSWESRLNTEAFF
once,TRBJ2-5,TRBD2,TRBV15,TGTGCCACCAGCAGAGAACTGCTAGCGGGAGGAGTGAACCAAGAGACCCAGTACTTC,CATSRELLAGGVNQETQYF
-,TRBJ2-7,TRBD1,TRBV6-5,TGTGCCAGCAGGGACAGGAGCACCTACGAGCAGTACTTC,CASRDRSTYEQYF
-,TRBJ1-1,-,TRBV5-1,TGCGCCAGCAGCTTGAGAAGGAACACTGAAGCTTTCTTT,CASSLRRNTEAFF
-,TRBJ2-2,TRBD1,TRBV28,TGTGCCAGCAGACCCAGGGACAGGAACACCGGGGAGCTGTTTTTT,CASRPRDRNTGELFF
-,TRBJ2-7,-,TRBV6-1,TGTGCCAGCAGTGTGGCAGGCACCTACGAGCAGTACTTC,CASSVAGTYEQYF
-,TRBJ2-1,TRBD1,TRBV2,TGTGCCAGCAGCCGGGACAGCGGTCGAAATGAGCAGTTCTTC,CASSRDSGRNEQFF
-,TRBJ1-2,-,TRBV4-3,TGCGCCAGCAGCCAAGAGGGTAGGGGAGCCAACTATGGCTACACCTTC,CASSQEGRGANYGYTF
-,TRBJ1-1,TRBD1,TRBV30,TGTGCCTGGAGTGGACAGGGGGCAACTGAAGCTTTCTTT,CAWSGQGATEAFF
-,TRBJ1-4,-,TRBV4-3,TGCGCCAGCAGCCAAGATGGTTCGGGACACCGGAATGAAAAACTGTTTTTT,CASSQDGSGHRNEKLFF
-,TRBJ1-1,-,TRBV29-1,TGCAACGGTATAGACGCGGGACATCCTTTCTTT,CNGIDAGHPFF
once,TRBJ2-2,TRBD2,TRBV27,TGTGCCAGCAGTTTCATTAGCGGGAGGGGCACCGGGGAGCTGTTTTTT,CASSFISGRGTGELFF
-,TRBJ1-1,-,TRBV19,TGTGCCAGTAGTATGGCCAGGGCCGCGGGCACTGAAGCTTTCTTT,CASSMARAAGTEAFF
-,TRBJ2-2,-,TRBV7-3,TGTGCCAGCAGCTTGACGGAGGCCGGGGAGCTGTTTTTT,CASSLTEAGELFF
-,TRBJ1-2,-,TRBV28,TGTGCCAGCAGTTTATTGGGGTTAGCTAACTATGGCTACACCTTC,CASSLLGLANYGYTF
-,TRBJ2-1,TRBD2,TRBV30,TGTGCCTGGAGTCCTAGCGGGAGCGGAAAGAATGAGCAGTTCTTC,CAWSPSGSGKNEQFF
-,TRBJ1-1,TRBD1,TRBV18,TGTGCCAGCTCACCACCTGCAGGGGGCGGCACTGAAGCTTTCTTT,CASSPPAGGGTEAFF
-,TRBJ2-7,TRBD2,TRBV14,TGTGCCAGCAGCCAAGGACTAGCGGGAGTCTACGAGCAGTACTTC,CASSQGLAGVYEQYF
-,TRBJ2-2,TRBD2,TRBV27,TGTGCCAGCAGGGAATTAGCGGGAGGCAACACCGGGGAGCTGTTTTTT,CASRELAGGNTGELFF
-,TRBJ2-5,TRBD2,TRBV6-1,TGTGCCAGCAGTGCTCGACTAGCTGCAGAGACCCAGTACTTC,CASSARLAAETQYF
-,TRBJ2-1,TRBD2,TRBV7-6,TGTGCCAGCAGCCCTATGGTTCTAGCGGGAGGGTACAATGAGCAGTTCTTC,CASSPMVLAGGYNEQFF
-,TRBJ2-1,-,TRBV5-5,TGTGCCAGCAGCTTGGTACTTAGGTACAATGAGCAGTTCTTC,CASSLVLRYNEQFF
-,TRBJ2-7,-,TRBV7-6,TGTGCCAGCAGCCCGTTCTCGCCGCGGGTGGACGAGCAGTACTTC,CASSPFSPRVDEQYF
-,TRBJ1-1,-,TRBV27,TGTGCCAGCAGGGGGGTCCCCACTGAAGCTTTCTTT,CASRGVPTEAFF
-,TRBJ2-7,-,TRBV7-9,TGTGCCAGCGCAAGGGTTCCTTCCTACGAGCAGTACTTC,CASARVPSYEQYF
-,TRBJ2-7,-,TRBV6-5,TGTGCCAGCAGTTACGGACAATTCTCCTACGAGCAGTACTTC,CASSYGQFSYEQYF
-,TRBJ1-2,-,TRBV28,TGTGCCAGCAGTTCGAACCCTCAGGGGATGCATAGTGTTCATGGCTACACCTTC,CASSSNPQGMHSVHGYTF
-,TRBJ2-1,TRBD2,TRBV6-4,TGTGCCAGCAGGCAATTTAGCGGGAGCCATGAGCAGTTCTTC,CASRQFSGSHEQFF
-,TRBJ2-2,-,TRBV11-3,TGTGCCAGCAGCTTAGTAAGGGCCGGGGAGCTGTTTTTT,CASSLVRAGELFF
-,TRBJ2-7,TRBD1,TRBV7-8,TGTGCCAGCAGCTTAGTGAGACCGGACAGGGGTCGAGAGCAGTACTTC,CASSLVRPDRGREQYF
-,TRBJ2-7,-,TRBV5-1,TGCGCCAGCAGCAAAACAGTCGGATCCTACGAGCAGTACTTC,CASSKTVGSYEQYF
-,TRBJ2-2,TRBD1,TRBV18,TGTGCCAGCTCACCAGCAGGGGGCTTCCCGAACACCGGGGAGCTGTTTTTT,CASSPAGGFPNTGELFF
-,TRBJ2-7,TRBD2,TRBV19,TGTGCCAGTAGCTTGACTAGCGGGAGCTCCTACGAGCAGTACTTC,CASSLTSGSSYEQYF
-,TRBJ2-7,TRBD2,TRBV28,TGTGCCACGTGGGCTAGCGGGGATGTTAAAGAGCAGTACTTC,CATWASGDVKEQYF
-,TRBJ2-3,TRBD1,TRBV6-5,TGTGCCAGCAGCCGACAGGGGTTGGGCACAGATACGCAGTATTTT,CASSRQGLGTDTQYF
-,TRBJ2-7,-,TRBV18,TGTGCCAGCTCACCAGTAGGTTCAGGAACTGTCTCCTACGAGCAGTACTTC,CASSPVGSGTVSYEQYF
-,TRBJ2-5,TRBD2,TRBV28,TGTGCCAGCAGCCCCGGACTAGCGGGAGGTCAGGAGACCCAGTACTTC,CASSPGLAGGQETQYF
-,TRBJ2-7,-,TRBV7-2,TGTGCCAGCAGCCTACGACACTCCTTCGAGCAGTACTTC,CASSLRHSFEQYF
-,TRBJ2-7,-,TRBV5-3,TGTGCCAGCAGCCAAGGAGTCAGTGCCTACGAGCAGTACTTC,CASSQGVSAYEQYF
-,TRBJ2-7,-,TRBV15,TGTGCCACCAGCAGAGGAAGAGTGGGGGGCTACGAGCAGTACTTC,CATSRGRVGGYEQYF
-,TRBJ2-3,TRBD2,TRBV5-1,TGCGCCAGCAGCTCCGGACTAGCGGGAGAGACTAGCACAGATACGCAGTATTTT,CASSSGLAGETSTDTQYF
-,TRBJ2-1,-,TRBV7-2,TGTGCCAGCAGCGTAGGCGCAGGATACAATGAGCAGTTCTTC,CASSVGAGYNEQFF
-,TRBJ2-3,TRBD2,TRBV18,TGTGCCAGCTCCACTAGCGGGAGCTTTGGAGATACGCAGTATTTT,CASSTSGSFGDTQYF
once,TRBJ2-7,TRBD2,TRBV7-2,TGTGCCAGCAGCATCAGCGGGACCGCCTACGAGCAGTACTTC,CASSISGTAYEQYF
-,TRBJ2-3,-,TRBV15,TGTGCCACCAGCAGAGATCTAGGCCAGAGCACAGATACGCAGTATTTT,CATSRDLGQSTDTQYF
-,TRBJ2-2,-,TRBV7-2,TGTGCCAGCAGCTTAGCGGCGTTTTCGGGCACCGGGGAGCTGTTTTTT,CASSLAAFSGTGELFF